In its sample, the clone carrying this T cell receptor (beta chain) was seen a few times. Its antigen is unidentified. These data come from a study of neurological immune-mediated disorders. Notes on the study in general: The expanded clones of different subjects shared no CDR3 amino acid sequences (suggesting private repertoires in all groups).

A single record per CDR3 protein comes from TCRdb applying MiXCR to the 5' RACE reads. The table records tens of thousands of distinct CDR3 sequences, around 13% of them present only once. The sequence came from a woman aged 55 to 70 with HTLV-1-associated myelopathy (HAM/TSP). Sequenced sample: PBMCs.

CDR3 protein: CASSQEMGDAEAFF. The CDR3 DNA sequence: TGTGCCAGCAGCCAGGAGATGGGGGACGCTGAAGCTTTCTTT. V and J are TRBV4-2 and TRBJ1-1, with a weak D call TRBD1 (5 bases). The V end lost 3 bases, the J end lost 6 bases, and 14 bases lay between the germline ends. The CDR3 is made up of 14 amino acids. In germline, CDR1 is LGHNA, CDR2 YNFKEQ.